The 25 T cell receptor beta chains below were found in one sample sequenced in a study of blood T cell repertoires in COVID-19. Produced via immunoSEQ multiplex PCR; TCRdb's table is partial and in-frame only. The repertoire includes about 240,000 clones, roughly 86% of them detected once, and 3% to 4% sits in the top ten. The sequencing input was PBMCs or T cells enriched from blood (not recorded which). The receptors were gathered from a woman aged 40-49 years with acute COVID-19.

CDR3 DNA: TGCGCCAGCAGCTCCGCAGGGTACACTGAAGCTTTCTTT. Translation: CASSSAGYTEAFF. The chain employs TRBV5-1 and TRBJ1-1, with D possibly being TRBD1 (5 bases). CDR1 and CDR2 (germline): SGHRS, YFSETQ. The CDR3 is 13 amino acids. The V end was cut by 3 bases, the J end by 3 bases, with 9 bases between.

This chain links TRBV19 with TRBJ2-3; TRBD2 matches at 7 bases. CDR3 length: 16 residues. From germline, CDR1 is LNHDA and CDR2 SQIVND (reference sequence). J lost 4 bases, V lost 7 bases, and 14 bases had no gene match. The CDR3 loop reads CASTASWGGRADTQYF. CDR3 in DNA: TGTGCCAGTACCGCATCTTGGGGCGGGAGAGCAGATACGCAGTATTTT.

This chain joins TRBV29-1 and TRBJ1-2, with 10 bases identical to TRBD1. V lost 6 bases, J lost 8 bases, and 9 bases stayed unmatched. This CDR3 region has 13 residues. The germline gives CDR1 SQVTM, CDR2 ANQGSEA. CDR3 DNA: TGCAGCGTGAGCCCGGGACAGGGGTACGGCTACACCTTC. Its protein product is CSVSPGQGYGYTF. The whole variable domain, filled in from reference TRBV29-1 and TRBJ1-2, reads SAVISQKPSRDICQRGTSLTIQCQVDSQVTMMFWYRQQPGQSLTLIATANQGSEATYESGFVIDKFPISRPNLTFSTLTVSNMSPEDSSIYLCSVSPGQGYGYTFGSGTRLTVV.

The chain couples TRBV6-5 to TRBJ2-3; D gene unclear. Trimming stripped 2 bases from V and 4 bases from J, with 4 bases between. This CDR3 has 12 residues. CDR1 is MNHEY and CDR2 is SVGAGI in the germline V gene. CDR3 coding DNA: TGTGCCAGCAGTTACCCCGCAGATACGCAGTATTTT. This gives the protein CASSYPADTQYF.

The chain employs TRBV25-1 and TRBJ2-7; D unclear. The CDR3 consists of 16 residues. The V end was cut by 1 base, the J end by 1 base, with 14 bases between. Germline CDR1 reads MGHDK; CDR2 reads SYGVNS. The CDR3 is CASSELESSPSYEQYF. Written as DNA, the CDR3 is TGTGCCAGCAGTGAATTAGAGAGTTCCCCTTCCTACGAGCAGTACTTC.

This clone is a singleton in its sample. The germline gene is not matched at one end of the junction; a read error may be the cause. The DNA for the CDR3 is TGTGCCTGGAGTGTACAACCCGAGATTAGCGATCAGCCCCAGCATTTT. Amino acids: CAWSVQPEISDQPQHF. The chain carries TRBV30 and TRBJ1-5; no reliable D call. Germline V gene data show CDR1 as GTSNPN and CDR2 as SVGIG (reference sequence). The CDR3 is 16 amino acids.

The sample holds one count of this clone. The chain carries TRBV7-8 and TRBJ2-1; 10 nucleotides match TRBD2. J lost 8 bases, V lost 1 base, and 5 bases had no gene match. The CDR3 contains 15 residues. Germline CDR1 and CDR2: SGHVS and FQNEAQ. In DNA form, the CDR3 reads TGTGCCAGCAGCTTAGAGGTAGCGGGGGGCTATGAGCAGTTCTTC. Amino acids: CASSLEVAGGYEQFF.

This clone appeared a single time. V and J are TRBV2 and TRBJ1-1, with TRBD1 matching 8 bases. V was clipped by 10 bases and J by 5 bases; unmatched bases: 15. The CDR3 is made up of 15 amino acids. Germline V gene lookup returns CDR1 SNHLY and CDR2 FYNNEI. CDR3: CATGGQGRGRTEAFF. CDR3 coding DNA: TGTGCCACCGGAGGACAGGGACGGGGTAGGACTGAAGCTTTCTTT. The full variable domain, completed using reference TRBV2 and TRBJ1-1, is EPEVTQTPSHQVTQMGQEVILRCVPISNHLYFYWYRQILGQKVEFLVSFYNNEISEKSEIFDDQFSVERPDGSNFTLKIRSTKLEDSAMYFCATGGQGRGRTEAFFGQGTRLTVV.

The gene calls are TRBV7-6 and TRBJ2-7; possibly TRBD2 for D (6 bases). The length of the CDR3 is 15 residues. The germline V gene has CDR1 SGHVS and CDR2 FNYEAQ. Trimming cost V 0 bases and J 0 bases, with 9 bases left between them. CDR3 sequence reads: CASSLALGGSYEQYF. The CDR3 DNA follows: TGTGCCAGCAGCTTAGCGCTGGGAGGCTCCTACGAGCAGTACTTC.

The chain carries TRBV3-1 (or the pseudogene TRBV3-2) and TRBJ1-3; D unresolved. V gave up 1 base and J gave up 3 bases, with 10 bases separating them. The CDR3 runs 15 residues. Per the germline V gene, CDR1 is LGHDT and CDR2 is YNNKEL (reference sequence). The CDR3 bases are TGTGCCAGCAGCCAAGTATCCGGGTATGGAAACACCATATATTTT. Its protein product is CASSQVSGYGNTIYF.

V and J are TRBV7-3 and TRBJ2-3; D unclear. The CDR3 contains 14 residues. CDR1 SGHTA and CDR2 FQGTGA come from the germline V gene. Trimming left V 1 base short and J 3 bases short, with 8 bases between. CDR3 DNA: TGTGCCAGCAGCTTAAACACGCCGACAGATACGCAGTATTTT. Its protein product is CASSLNTPTDTQYF.

In its sample, this clone was seen once. The V and J genes are TRBV30 and TRBJ1-6; 7 bases map to TRBD1. V was pared by 3 bases and J by 0 bases, with 8 bases of the junction left unmatched. Germline-derived CDR1 and CDR2 are GTSNPN and SVGIG (reference sequence). The CDR3 extends over 17 amino acids. CDR3 DNA sequence: TGTGCCTGGAGCATCAACAGGGGAACCTCCTATAATTCACCCCTCCACTTT. It specifies CAWSINRGTSYNSPLHF.

This chain connects TRBV5-1 to TRBJ2-3; D is possibly TRBD1 (6 bases). The CDR3 sequence is 12 residues long. CDR1 SGHRS and CDR2 YFSETQ come from the germline V gene. Trimming removed 4 bases from V and 6 bases from J, with 9 bases in between. CDR3 sequence: CASSPGVDTQYF. As DNA, the CDR3 is TGCGCCAGCAGCCCAGGGGTTGATACGCAGTATTTT.

This clone has a count of ten or more. V and J are TRBV5-1 and TRBJ2-7; 9 bases are a match to TRBD2. V dropped 5 bases and J dropped 4; count of bases not matched to a gene: 10. This CDR3 spans 15 amino acids. Germline-derived CDR1 and CDR2 are SGHRS and YFSETQ. The CDR3 sequence is CASRLTSGPSYEQYF. DNA for the CDR3: TGCGCCAGCAGACTGACTAGCGGACCCTCTTACGAGCAGTACTTC.

This clone was detected only once. The genes are TRBV19 and TRBJ1-5; 8 positions agree with TRBD1. V gave up 4 bases and J gave up 5 bases; unmatched junction bases: 13. This CDR3 comprises 17 residues. CDR1 LNHDA and CDR2 SQIVND come from the germline V gene (reference sequence). CDR3 nucleotide sequence: TGTGCCAGTAGTAGGGGGACAGGTTCGTATAGTCATCAGCCCCAGCATTTT. Translating gives CASSRGTGSYSHQPQHF.

This clone was seen once. The chain carries TRBV24-1 and TRBJ2-3, with 8 nucleotides matching TRBD1. J was trimmed by 4 bases and V by 5 bases; bases with no gene match: 4. From germline, CDR1 is KGHDR and CDR2 SFDVKD. This CDR3 region has 14 residues. In DNA, the CDR3 is TGTGCCACCAGTGTCACAGGGGGTGCAGATACGCAGTATTTT. Translation: CATSVTGGADTQYF.

The chain uses TRBV9 and TRBJ2-3; TRBD2 aligns across 14 bases. The junction had 7 bases not matched to a gene; V was cut back by 0 bases and J by 1 base. Per germline, CDR1 SGDLS and CDR2 YYNGEE. The CDR3 sequence is 19 residues long. CDR3 nucleotides: TGTGCCAGCAGCGTAGATAAGGGGACTAGCGGGAGCGGCACAGATACGCAGTATTTT. Encoded protein: CASSVDKGTSGSGTDTQYF.

V is TRBV4-1 and J is TRBJ2-7; 8 nucleotides agree with TRBD2. Unmatched junction bases numbered 12, after V lost 0 bases and J lost 5 bases. Germline lookup yields CDR1 MGHRA and CDR2 YSYEKL. The CDR3 contains 17 residues. This chain's CDR3 is CASSQDGSGLASDEQYF. The DNA for the CDR3 is TGCGCCAGCAGCCAAGACGGGTCTGGACTAGCTTCCGACGAGCAGTACTTC.

The V and J genes are TRBV11-2 and TRBJ2-1, with 9 bases fitting TRBD2. This CDR3 region has 15 residues. Unmatched junction bases numbered 8, after V lost 5 bases and J lost 6 bases. The V gene's germline CDR1 is SGHAT and CDR2 FQNNGV. DNA for the CDR3: TGTGCCAGCAGCCCCAGACTAGCGGAGGGCAATGAGCAGTTCTTC. It encodes CASSPRLAEGNEQFF.

V usage is TRBV18 and J usage is TRBJ2-1; 10 nucleotides match TRBD2. From germline, CDR1 is KGHSH and CDR2 LQKENI. Unmatched junction bases numbered 3, after V lost 2 bases and J lost 5 bases. The CDR3 contains 15 residues. The CDR3, as DNA: TGTGCCAGCTCACCAAGAACTAGCGGGGACAATGAGCAGTTCTTC. Its translation is CASSPRTSGDNEQFF.

This clone was detected a few times. This chain uses TRBV4-2 with TRBJ2-7, with TRBD2 matching over 8 bases. Trimming cost V 6 bases and J 4 bases; bases outside gene matches: 11. Germline lookup yields CDR1 LGHNA and CDR2 YNFKEQ. This CDR3 has 15 amino acids. The CDR3 reads CASSPLSGSRYEQYF. CDR3 in DNA: TGTGCCAGCAGTCCCCTGAGCGGGAGTAGGTACGAGCAGTACTTC.

The V and J genes are TRBV10-1 and TRBJ2-7, with TRBD2 identical over 13 bases. CDR1 is WNHNN and CDR2 is SYGVQD in the germline V gene (reference sequence). V was pared by 8 bases and J by 3 bases, with 19 bases of the junction left unmatched. There are 19 residues in the CDR3. The CDR3 DNA follows: TGCGCCAGCGAATGCTCCGGACTAGCGGGAGAGGGCCTTTTCTACGAGCAGTACTTC. Its translation: CASECSGLAGEGLFYEQYF.

V gene TRBV7-9 combines with J gene TRBJ2-3, with D possibly TRBD1 on 5 matching bases. The CDR3 is 15 residues long. The V and J ends lost 0 bases and 2 bases respectively, with 9 bases between them. Looked up from germline, CDR1 is SEHNR and CDR2 is FQNEAQ (reference sequence). The CDR3 coding sequence is TGTGCCAGCAGCTTAGCGGGGCTAAACACAGATACGCAGTATTTT. Its translation: CASSLAGLNTDTQYF. The whole variable domain, remainder taken from reference TRBV7-9 and TRBJ2-3, is DTGVSQNPRHKITKRGQNVTFRCDPISEHNRLYWYRQTLGQGPEFLTYFQNEAQLEKSRLLSDRFSAERPKGSFSTLEIQRTEQGDSAMYLCASSLAGLNTDTQYFGPGTRLTVL.

The CDR3 coding sequence is TGTGCCAGCAGCGTAGCTAGTACGAACACTGAAGCTTTCTTT. Amino acid sequence: CASSVASTNTEAFF. The chain employs TRBV9 and TRBJ1-1; D is ambiguous. The CDR3 sequence is 14 residues long. Germline-derived CDR1 and CDR2 are SGDLS and YYNGEE. V gave up 0 bases and J gave up 1 base, with 7 bases separating them. The variable domain in full, with the rest retrieved from reference TRBV9 and TRBJ1-1, is DSGVTQTPKHLITATGQRVTLRCSPRSGDLSVYWYQQSLDQGLQFLIQYYNGEERAKGNILERFSAQQFPDLHSELNLSSLELGDSALYFCASSVASTNTEAFFGQGTRLTVV.

The rearrangement joins TRBV19 to TRBJ2-3; 10 bases are shared with TRBD2. The trim removed 7 bases at V and 0 bases at J, leaving 4 bases unmatched. Germline V CDR1 and CDR2: LNHDA, SQIVND (reference sequence). This CDR3 comprises 15 residues. CDR3 region: CASTSSGSSTDTQYF. The CDR3 bases are TGTGCCAGTACGTCTAGCGGGAGTAGCACAGATACGCAGTATTTT.